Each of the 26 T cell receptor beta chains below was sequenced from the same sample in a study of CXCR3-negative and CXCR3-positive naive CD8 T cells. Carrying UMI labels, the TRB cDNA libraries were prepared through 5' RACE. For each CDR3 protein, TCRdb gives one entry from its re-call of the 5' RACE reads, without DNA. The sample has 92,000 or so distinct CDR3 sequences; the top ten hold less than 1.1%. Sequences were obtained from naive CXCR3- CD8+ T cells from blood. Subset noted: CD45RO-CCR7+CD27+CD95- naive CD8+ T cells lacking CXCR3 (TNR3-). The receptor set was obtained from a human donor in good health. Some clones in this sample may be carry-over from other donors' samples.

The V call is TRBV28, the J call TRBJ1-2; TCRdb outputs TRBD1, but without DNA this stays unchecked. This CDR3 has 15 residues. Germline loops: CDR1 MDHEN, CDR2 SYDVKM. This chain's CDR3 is CASSLDSAPPWGYTF.

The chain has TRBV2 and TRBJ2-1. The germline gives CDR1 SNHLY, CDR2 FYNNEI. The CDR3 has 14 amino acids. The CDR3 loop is CASYYSSSYNEQFF. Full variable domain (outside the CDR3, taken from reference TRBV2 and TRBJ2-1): EPEVTQTPSHQVTQMGQEVILRCVPISNHLYFYWYRQILGQKVEFLVSFYNNEISEKSEIFDDQFSVERPDGSNFTLKIRSTKLEDSAMYFCASYYSSSYNEQFFGPGTRLTVL.

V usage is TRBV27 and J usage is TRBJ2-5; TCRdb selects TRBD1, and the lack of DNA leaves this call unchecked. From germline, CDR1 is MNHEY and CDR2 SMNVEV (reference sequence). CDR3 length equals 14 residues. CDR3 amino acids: CASRPDRGSETQYF.

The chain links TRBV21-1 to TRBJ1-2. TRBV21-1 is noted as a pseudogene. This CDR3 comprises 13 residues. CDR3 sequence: CASSKGPSERYTF.

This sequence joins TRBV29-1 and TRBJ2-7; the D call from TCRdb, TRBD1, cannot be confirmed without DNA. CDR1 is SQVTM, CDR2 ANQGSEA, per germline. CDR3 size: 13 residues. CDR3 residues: CSVDQGESYEQYF.

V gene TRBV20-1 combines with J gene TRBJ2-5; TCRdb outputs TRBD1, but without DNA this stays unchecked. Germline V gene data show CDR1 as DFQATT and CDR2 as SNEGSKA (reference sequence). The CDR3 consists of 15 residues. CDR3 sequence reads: CSGGGGHPNQETQYF.

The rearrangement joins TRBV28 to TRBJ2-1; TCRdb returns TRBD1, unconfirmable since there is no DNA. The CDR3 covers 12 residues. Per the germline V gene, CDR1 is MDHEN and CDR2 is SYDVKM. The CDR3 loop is CASTDRANEQFF.

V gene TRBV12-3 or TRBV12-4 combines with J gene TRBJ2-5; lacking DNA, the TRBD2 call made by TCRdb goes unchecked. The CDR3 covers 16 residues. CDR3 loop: CASSLASGGYQETQYF.

CDR3 loop: CASSLERSSGNTIYF. The gene calls are TRBV7-9 and TRBJ1-3. The germline gives CDR1 SEHNR, CDR2 FQNEAQ (reference sequence). CDR3 length equals 15 residues.

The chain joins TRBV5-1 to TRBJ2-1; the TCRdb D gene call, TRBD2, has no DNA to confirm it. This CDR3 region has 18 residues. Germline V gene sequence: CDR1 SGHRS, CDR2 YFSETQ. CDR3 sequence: CASSLSSGSGGYYNEQFF.

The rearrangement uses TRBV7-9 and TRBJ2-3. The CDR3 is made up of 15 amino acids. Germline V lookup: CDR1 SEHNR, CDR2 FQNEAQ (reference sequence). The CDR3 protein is CASSPSGFLTDTQYF.

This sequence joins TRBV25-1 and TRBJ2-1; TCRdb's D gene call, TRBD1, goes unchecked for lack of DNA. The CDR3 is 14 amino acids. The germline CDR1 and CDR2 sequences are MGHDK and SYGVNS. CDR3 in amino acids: CASSELGVYNEQFF.

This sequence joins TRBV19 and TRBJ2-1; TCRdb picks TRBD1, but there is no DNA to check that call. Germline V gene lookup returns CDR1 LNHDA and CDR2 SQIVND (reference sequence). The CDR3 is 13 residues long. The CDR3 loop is CASSMGEGNEQFF. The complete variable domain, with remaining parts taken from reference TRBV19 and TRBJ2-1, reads DGGITQSPKYLFRKEGQNVTLSCEQNLNHDAMYWYRQDPGQGLRLIYYSQIVNDFQKGDIAEGYSVSREKKESFPLTVTSAQKNPTAFYLCASSMGEGNEQFFGPGTRLTVL.

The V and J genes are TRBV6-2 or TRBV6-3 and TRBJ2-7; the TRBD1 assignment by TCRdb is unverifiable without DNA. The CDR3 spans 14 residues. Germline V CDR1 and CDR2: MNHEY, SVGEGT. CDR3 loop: CASSDPGRIYEQYF.

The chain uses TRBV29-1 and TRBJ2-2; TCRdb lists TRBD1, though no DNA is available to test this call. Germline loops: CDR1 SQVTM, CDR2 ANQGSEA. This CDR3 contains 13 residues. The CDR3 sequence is CSARDSNTGELFF.

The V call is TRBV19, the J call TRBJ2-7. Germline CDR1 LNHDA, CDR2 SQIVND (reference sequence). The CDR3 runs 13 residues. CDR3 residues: CASNDGSSYEQYF.

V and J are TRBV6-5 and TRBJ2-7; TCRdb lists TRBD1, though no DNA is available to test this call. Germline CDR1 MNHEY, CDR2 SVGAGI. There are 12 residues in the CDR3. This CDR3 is CATRTGNYEQYF.

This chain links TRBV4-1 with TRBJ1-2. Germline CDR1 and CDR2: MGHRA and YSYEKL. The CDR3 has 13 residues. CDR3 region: CASSQNKNYGYTF.

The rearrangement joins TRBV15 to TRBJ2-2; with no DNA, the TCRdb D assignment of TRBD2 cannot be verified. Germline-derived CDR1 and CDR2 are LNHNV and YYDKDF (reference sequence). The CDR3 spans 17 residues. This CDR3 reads CATSSPTSGGLTGELFF.

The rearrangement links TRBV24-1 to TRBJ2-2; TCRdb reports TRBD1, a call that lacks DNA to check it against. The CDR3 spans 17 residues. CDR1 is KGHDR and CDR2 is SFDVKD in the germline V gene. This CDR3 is CATSDRTGTANTGELFF.

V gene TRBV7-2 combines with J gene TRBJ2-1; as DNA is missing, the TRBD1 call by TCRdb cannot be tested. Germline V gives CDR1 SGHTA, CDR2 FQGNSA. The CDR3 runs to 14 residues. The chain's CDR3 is CASSPWTGGNEQFF.

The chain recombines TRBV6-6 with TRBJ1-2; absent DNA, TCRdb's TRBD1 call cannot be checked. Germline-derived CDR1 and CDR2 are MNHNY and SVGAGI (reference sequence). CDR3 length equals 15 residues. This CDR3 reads CASSYADRAIYGYTF.

The CDR3 protein is CASPVACLISYEQYF. The rearrangement uses TRBV10-1 and TRBJ2-7. The CDR3 has 15 residues. Germline CDR1 reads WNHNN; CDR2 reads SYGVQD (reference sequence).

The CDR3 loop is CASSSAGAYSNQPQHF. The chain combines TRBV5-5 with TRBJ1-5. The CDR3 contains 16 residues. Germline CDR1 and CDR2: SGHKS and YYEKEE (reference sequence).

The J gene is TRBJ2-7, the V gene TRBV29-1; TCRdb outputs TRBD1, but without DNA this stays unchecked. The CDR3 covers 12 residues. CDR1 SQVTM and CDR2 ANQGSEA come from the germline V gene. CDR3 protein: CSVEWGGYEQYF.

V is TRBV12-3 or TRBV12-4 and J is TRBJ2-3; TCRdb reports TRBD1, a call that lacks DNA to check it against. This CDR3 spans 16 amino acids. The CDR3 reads CASSSAGTGPIDTQYF.